This entry concerns a single TCR beta chain. Its antigen is not known. The sample comes from a study of PD-1 blockade in mismatch repair-deficient tumors. Study in general: Patients had 12 mismatch repair-deficient cancer types and were previously treated and progressing. Findings and caveats of the study: Tumor-resident clones, often absent from pretreatment blood, expanded after pembrolizumab and then contracted.

Repertoires were generated with immunoSEQ multiplex PCR, while TCRdb's copy carries only in-frame clones and drops some. The table has some 130,000 clones, 88% seen once. Every patient had mismatch repair deficiency by PCR or immunohistochemistry. The TCR-sequenced patients were a few responders to pembrolizumab. CDR1 is SGHDN, CDR2 FVKESK, per germline. The CDR3 has 14 amino acids. Trimming took off 0 bases at V and 7 bases at J, with 9 bases between the two ends. The TCR was taken from an adult with mismatch repair-deficient cancer. Sequences were derived from peripheral blood, sampled almost 74 weeks after starting pembrolizumab. The chain joins TRBV14 to TRBJ2-2; D is possibly TRBD2 (5 bases). Written as DNA, the CDR3 is TGTGCCAGCAGCCAAGATTGGACTGACGGGGAGCTGTTTTTT. Its translation is CASSQDWTDGELFF. Together with reference TRBV14 and TRBJ2-2, the CDR3 gives the full variable domain: EAGVTQFPSHSVIEKGQTVTLRCDPISGHDNLYWYRRVMGKEIKFLLHFVKESKQDESGMPNNRFLAERTGGTYSTLKVQPAELEDSGVYFCASSQDWTDGELFFGEGSRLTVL.